This T cell receptor (beta chain) comes out of a study of identifying expanded T cells in peripheral blood (dated by TCRdb to about 2019). At the level of the whole study: Separate aliquots of the same genomic DNA pool were sequenced to produce technical replicates, and four replicates were compared in pairs. Study-level results and caveats: Across all healthy-donor time intervals, the beta-binomial model significantly cut both the number of clones called differentially abundant and the false-positive rate. For all healthy donors, the variance in clone template counts between two-week samples rose significantly as total template count increased. Approximately 1.2 differentially abundant clones were flagged by the binomial model between technical replicates, whereas about 16 and 20 were flagged over about two weeks and four weeks, respectively. The authors expected that over much longer intervals, such as months to years, biological variance in healthy repertoires might increase even further.

TCRbeta CDR3 regions were profiled with the immunoSEQ Assay using bias-controlled multiplex PCR amplification of genomic DNA. Under the source paper's analysis protocol: The absolute abundance of each unique TCRbeta CDR3 region was quantified after sequences were collapsed and filtered. Two models were used to test differential abundance: a binomial model (Fisher-equivalent) and a beta-binomial model that adds time-dependent variance fitted from healthy donors. Clones with fewer than 5 combined templates were removed, and differential abundance was called for clones with a Benjamini-Hochberg FDR below 0.01. Using the form v = (b*log(k)+a)^2, the beta-binomial variance was modeled as a function of the total template count across the two samples. TCRdb obtained this table from immuneACCESS and retained in-frame rearrangements with V and J assigned. These tables miss some clones; where compared with another copy, unresolved V genes account for less than half of the shortfall, and the remainder is unexplained. The V and J calls and clone size come from that table; D and trimming were worked out from the DNA. This sample lists 70,000 or so clones; roughly 90% were detected once. The ten top clones hold around 3% of the sample.

No immune events, such as infections, were documented for the healthy donors during the collection period. To calibrate time-dependent variance in a beta-binomial model of T-cell clone differential abundance, blood repertoires from healthy donors were used as a training cohort. The training cohort included around ten healthy donors, of whom 3 were female and 7 were male. The donors were between about 29 and 65 years old, with an average age of roughly 40 years. Obtained from a commercial supplier, whole blood was collected from each healthy donor at three time points set around 2 weeks apart. For immunosequencing, genomic DNA was extracted from unsorted whole blood. Notes on this clone: Its cognate antigen has yet to be identified. It has no much larger one-base neighbor in the sample; base qualities were not kept.

The sequence came from a person aged 18-69 years in good health. Specimen: blood.

The DNA sequence is TGTGCCAGCAGTCGGGACACTGCACAAAATGAGCAGTTCTTC. The translation is CASSRDTAQNEQFF. The receptor chain draws on TRBV28 and TRBJ2-1; a tentative D call is TRBD1 (6 bases match). CDR1 and CDR2 were assigned from the germline V gene as MDHEN and SYDVKM. The cysteine opens and the phenylalanine closes a CDR3 of 14 amino acids. The sequence is cut down to CDR3 DNA, 42 bases in frame from base 1. The V end loses 5 bases and the J end loses 7 bases, and a stretch of 15 bases separates them.